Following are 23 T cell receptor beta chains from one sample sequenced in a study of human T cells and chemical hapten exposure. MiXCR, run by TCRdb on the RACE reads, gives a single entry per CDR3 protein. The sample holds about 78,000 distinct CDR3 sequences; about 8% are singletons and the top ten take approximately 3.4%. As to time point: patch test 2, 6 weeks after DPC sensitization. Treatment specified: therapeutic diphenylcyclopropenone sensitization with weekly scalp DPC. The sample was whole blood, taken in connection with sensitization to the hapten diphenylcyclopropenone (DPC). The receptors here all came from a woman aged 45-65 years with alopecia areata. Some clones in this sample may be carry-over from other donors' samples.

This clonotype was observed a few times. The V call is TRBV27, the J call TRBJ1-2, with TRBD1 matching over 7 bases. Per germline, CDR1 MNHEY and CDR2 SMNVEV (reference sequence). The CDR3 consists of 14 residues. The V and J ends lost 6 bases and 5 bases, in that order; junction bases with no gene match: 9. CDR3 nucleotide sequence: TGTGCCAGCAGGGCGCAGGGGGGCTTTTATGGCTACACCTTC. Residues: CASRAQGGFYGYTF.

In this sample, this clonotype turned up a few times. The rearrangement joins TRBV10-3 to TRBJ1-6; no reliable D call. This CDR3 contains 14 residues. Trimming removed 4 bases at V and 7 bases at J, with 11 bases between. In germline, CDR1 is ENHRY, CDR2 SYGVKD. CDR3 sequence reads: CAISGEELNSPLHF. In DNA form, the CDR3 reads TGTGCCATCAGTGGTGAAGAGCTGAATTCACCCCTCCACTTT.

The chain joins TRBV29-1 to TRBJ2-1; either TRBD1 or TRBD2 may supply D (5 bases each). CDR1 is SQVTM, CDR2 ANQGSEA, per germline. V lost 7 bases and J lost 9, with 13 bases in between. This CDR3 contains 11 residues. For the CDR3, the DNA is TGCAGCGCTGCTCAGGGACCTGAGCAGTTCTTC. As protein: CSAAQGPEQFF.

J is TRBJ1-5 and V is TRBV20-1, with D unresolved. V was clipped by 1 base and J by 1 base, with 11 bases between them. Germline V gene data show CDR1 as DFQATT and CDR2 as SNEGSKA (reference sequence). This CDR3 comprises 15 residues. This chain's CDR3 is CSARGSPGSNQPQHF. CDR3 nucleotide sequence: TGCAGTGCTAGAGGCAGTCCGGGGAGCAATCAGCCCCAGCATTTT.

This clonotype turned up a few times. Written as DNA, the CDR3 is TGTGCCAGTGAAACAGGGGGCGACTACGAGCAGTACTTC. This codes for CASETGGDYEQYF. The chain links TRBV6-6 to TRBJ2-7; 9 nucleotides line up with TRBD1. V was clipped by 9 bases and J by 3 bases; unmatched bases: 6. The CDR3 spans 13 residues. Germline V lookup: CDR1 MNHNY, CDR2 SVGAGI (reference sequence).

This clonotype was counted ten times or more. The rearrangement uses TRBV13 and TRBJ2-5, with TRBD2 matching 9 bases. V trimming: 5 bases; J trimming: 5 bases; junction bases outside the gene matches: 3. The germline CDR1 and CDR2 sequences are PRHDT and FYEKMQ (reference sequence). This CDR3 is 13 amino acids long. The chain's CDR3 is CASSGGTSETQYF. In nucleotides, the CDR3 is TGTGCCAGCAGCGGCGGGACTAGCGAGACCCAGTACTTC.

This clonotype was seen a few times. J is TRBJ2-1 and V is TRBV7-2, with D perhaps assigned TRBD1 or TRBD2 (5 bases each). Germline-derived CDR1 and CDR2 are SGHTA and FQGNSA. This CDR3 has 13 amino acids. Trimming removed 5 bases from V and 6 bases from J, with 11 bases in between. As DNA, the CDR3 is TGTGCCAGCAGCCCTCGGGGCGGCAATGAGCAGTTCTTC. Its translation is CASSPRGGNEQFF.

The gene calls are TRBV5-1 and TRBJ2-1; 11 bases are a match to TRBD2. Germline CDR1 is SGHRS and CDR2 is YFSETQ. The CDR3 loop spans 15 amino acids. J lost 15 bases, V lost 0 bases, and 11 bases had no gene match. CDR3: CASSLGLAGPQPWFF. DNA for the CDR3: TGCGCCAGCAGCTTGGGACTAGCGGGACCCCAGCCTTGGTTCTTC.

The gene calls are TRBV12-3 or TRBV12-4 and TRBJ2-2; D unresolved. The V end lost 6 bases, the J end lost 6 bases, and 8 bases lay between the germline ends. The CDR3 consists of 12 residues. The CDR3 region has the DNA TGTGCCAGCAGGTCCCCGGCCGGGGAGCTGTTTTTT. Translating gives CASRSPAGELFF.

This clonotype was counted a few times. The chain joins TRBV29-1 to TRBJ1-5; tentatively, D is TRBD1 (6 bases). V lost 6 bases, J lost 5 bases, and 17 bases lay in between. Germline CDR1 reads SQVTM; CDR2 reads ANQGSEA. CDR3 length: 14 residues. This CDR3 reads CSVATTGTDQPQHF. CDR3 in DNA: TGCAGCGTGGCGACTACAGGGACGGATCAGCCCCAGCATTTT.

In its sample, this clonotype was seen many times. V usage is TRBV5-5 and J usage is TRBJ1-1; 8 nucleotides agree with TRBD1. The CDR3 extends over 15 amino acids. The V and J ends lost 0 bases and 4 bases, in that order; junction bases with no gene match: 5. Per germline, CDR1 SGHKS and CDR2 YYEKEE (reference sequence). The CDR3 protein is CASSLVSTGATEAFF. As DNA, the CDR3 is TGTGCCAGCAGCTTGGTTTCGACAGGGGCCACTGAAGCTTTCTTT.

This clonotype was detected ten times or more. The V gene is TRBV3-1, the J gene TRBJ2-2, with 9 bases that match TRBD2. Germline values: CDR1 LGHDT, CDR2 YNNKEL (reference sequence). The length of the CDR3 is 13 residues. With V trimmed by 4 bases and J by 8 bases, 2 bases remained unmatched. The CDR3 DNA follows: TGTGCCAGCAGCCTCGGACTAGCGGGGGAGCTGTTTTTT. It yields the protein CASSLGLAGELFF.

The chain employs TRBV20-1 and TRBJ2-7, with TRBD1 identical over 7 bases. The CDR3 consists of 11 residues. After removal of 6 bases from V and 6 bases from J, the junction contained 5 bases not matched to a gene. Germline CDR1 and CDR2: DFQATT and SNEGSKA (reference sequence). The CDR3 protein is CSAPTGFEQYF. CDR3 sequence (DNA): TGCAGTGCCCCGACAGGGTTCGAGCAGTACTTC.

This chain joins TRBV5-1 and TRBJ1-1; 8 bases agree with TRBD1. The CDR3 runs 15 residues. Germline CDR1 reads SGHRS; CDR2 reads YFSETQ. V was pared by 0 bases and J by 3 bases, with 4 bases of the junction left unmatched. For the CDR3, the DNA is TGCGCCAGCAGCTTGGGACAGGGGCCGCACACTGAAGCTTTCTTT. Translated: CASSLGQGPHTEAFF.

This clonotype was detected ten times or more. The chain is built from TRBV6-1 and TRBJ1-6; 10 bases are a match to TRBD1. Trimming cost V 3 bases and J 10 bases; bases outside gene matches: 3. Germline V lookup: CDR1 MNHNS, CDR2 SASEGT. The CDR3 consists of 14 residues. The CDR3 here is CASSEGQGKSPLHF. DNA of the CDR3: TGTGCCAGCAGTGAGGGACAGGGGAAATCACCCCTCCACTTT.

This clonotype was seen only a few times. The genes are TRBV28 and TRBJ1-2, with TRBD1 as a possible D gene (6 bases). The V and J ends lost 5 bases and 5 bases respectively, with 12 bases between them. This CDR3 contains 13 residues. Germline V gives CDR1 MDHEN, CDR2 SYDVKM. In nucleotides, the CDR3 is TGTGCCAGCAGTCGGACAGACGTTTATGGCTACACCTTC. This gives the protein CASSRTDVYGYTF.

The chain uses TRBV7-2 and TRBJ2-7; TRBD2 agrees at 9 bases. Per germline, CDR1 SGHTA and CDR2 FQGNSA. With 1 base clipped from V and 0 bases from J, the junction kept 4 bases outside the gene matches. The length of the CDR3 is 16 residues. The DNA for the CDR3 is TGTGCCAGCAGCTTAGTCGCTAGCGGGACCTCCTACGAGCAGTACTTC. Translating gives CASSLVASGTSYEQYF. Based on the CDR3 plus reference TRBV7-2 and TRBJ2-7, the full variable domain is GAGVSQSPSNKVTEKGKDVELRCDPISGHTALYWYRQSLGQGLEFLIYFQGNSAPDKSGLPSDRFSAERTGGSVSTLTIQRTQQEDSAVYLCASSLVASGTSYEQYFGPGTRLTVT.

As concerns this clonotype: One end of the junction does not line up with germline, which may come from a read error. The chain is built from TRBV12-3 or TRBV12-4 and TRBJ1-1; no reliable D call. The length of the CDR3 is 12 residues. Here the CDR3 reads CASSLGNPEAFF. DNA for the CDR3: TGTGCCAGCAGTTTGGGGAACCCTGAAGCTTTCTTT.

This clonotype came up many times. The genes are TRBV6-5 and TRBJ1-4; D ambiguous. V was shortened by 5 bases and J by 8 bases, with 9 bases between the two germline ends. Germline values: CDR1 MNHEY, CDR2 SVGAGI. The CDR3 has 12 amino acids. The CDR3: CASSLIGEKLFF. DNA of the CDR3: TGTGCCAGCAGTCTTATAGGGGAAAAACTGTTTTTT.

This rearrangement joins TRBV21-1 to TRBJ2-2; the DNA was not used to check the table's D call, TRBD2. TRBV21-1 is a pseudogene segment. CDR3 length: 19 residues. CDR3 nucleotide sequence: TGTGCCAGCAGCAAGGGGACTAGCGGGAGCGCCGGTGACACCGGGGAGCTGTTTTTT. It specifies CASSKGTSGSAGDTGELFF.

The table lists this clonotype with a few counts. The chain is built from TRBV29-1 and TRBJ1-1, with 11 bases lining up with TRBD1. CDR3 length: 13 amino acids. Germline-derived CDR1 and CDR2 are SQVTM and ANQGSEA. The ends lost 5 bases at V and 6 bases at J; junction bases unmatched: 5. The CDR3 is CSVKGQGGAEAFF. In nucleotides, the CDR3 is TGCAGCGTTAAGGGACAGGGGGGAGCTGAAGCTTTCTTT. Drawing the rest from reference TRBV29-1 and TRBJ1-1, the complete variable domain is SAVISQKPSRDICQRGTSLTIQCQVDSQVTMMFWYRQQPGQSLTLIATANQGSEATYESGFVIDKFPISRPNLTFSTLTVSNMSPEDSSIYLCSVKGQGGAEAFFGQGTRLTVV.

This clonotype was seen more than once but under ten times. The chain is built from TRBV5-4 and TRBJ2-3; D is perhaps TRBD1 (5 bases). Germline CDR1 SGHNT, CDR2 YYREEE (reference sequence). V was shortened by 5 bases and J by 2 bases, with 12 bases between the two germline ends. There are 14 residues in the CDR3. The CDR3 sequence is CASSSGALTDTQYF. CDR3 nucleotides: TGTGCCAGCAGTTCTGGGGCGCTCACAGATACGCAGTATTTT.

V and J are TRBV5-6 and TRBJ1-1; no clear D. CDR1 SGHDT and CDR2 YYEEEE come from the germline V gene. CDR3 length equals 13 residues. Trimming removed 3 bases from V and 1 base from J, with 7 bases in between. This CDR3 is CASSYTRNTEAFF. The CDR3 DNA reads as TGTGCCAGCAGCTACACACGGAACACTGAAGCTTTCTTT. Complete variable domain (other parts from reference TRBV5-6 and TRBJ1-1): DAGVTQSPTHLIKTRGQQVTLRCSPKSGHDTVSWYQQALGQGPQFIFQYYEEEERQRGNFPDRFSGHQFPNYSSELNVNALLLGDSALYLCASSYTRNTEAFFGQGTRLTVV.